The 30 T cell receptor beta chains reported below all come from one sample, sequenced in a study of graft-versus-host responses after intestinal transplantation. Sequencing was performed with immunoSEQ multiplex PCR; in TCRdb, only in-frame clones are kept and a portion is missing. This repertoire shows tens of thousands of clones, 75% to 95% found once; its top ten account for approximately 0.1%. Their specific antigens are unknown. The sample consisted of unstimulated CD4+ T cells sorted from spleen or lymph node cells, taken before intestinal transplant. The receptors were gathered from a human donor who received an intestinal transplant.

The rearrangement links TRBV7-8 to TRBJ1-5; possibly TRBD1 for D (6 bases). The CDR3 consists of 14 residues. In germline, CDR1 is SGHVS, CDR2 FQNEAQ. Trimming removed 5 bases from V and 5 bases from J, with 13 bases in between. Here the CDR3 DNA reads TGTGCCAGCAGCCTGGGACACCGAGATCAGCCCCAGCATTTT. This codes for CASSLGHRDQPQHF.

CDR3 in amino acids: CASSRTGAGGETQYF. The CDR3 bases are TGTGCCAGCAGTAGGACAGGGGCGGGGGGAGAGACCCAGTACTTC. The rearrangement joins TRBV6-1 to TRBJ2-5, with D possibly matching TRBD1 (9 bases). CDR3 length equals 15 residues. With 5 bases removed from V and 4 bases from J, the gap between germline ends came to 17 bases. Germline V CDR1 and CDR2: MNHNS, SASEGT.

In nucleotides, the CDR3 is TGTGCCAGCAGTTACTCGATTAGTTCTCACCACGAGCAGTACTTC. It codes for CASSYSISSHHEQYF. The rearrangement joins TRBV6-5 to TRBJ2-7; no clear D gene. Germline V gives CDR1 MNHEY, CDR2 SVGAGI. V gave up 0 bases and J gave up 5 bases, with 14 bases separating them. This CDR3 is 15 amino acids long.

The chain carries TRBV10-2 and TRBJ1-6, with TRBD1 matching over 7 bases. The trim removed 6 bases at V and 10 bases at J, leaving 12 bases unmatched. In germline, CDR1 is WSHSY, CDR2 SAAADI. The CDR3 consists of 15 residues. CDR3 loop: CASSPSQGVFSPLHF. As DNA, the CDR3 is TGCGCCAGCAGCCCCTCTCAGGGGGTTTTCTCACCCCTCCACTTT.

To note about this clone: A junction boundary mismatches the germline segment, possibly from a read error. The rearrangement joins TRBV30 to TRBJ1-1, with D possibly TRBD1 on 6 matching bases. The CDR3 is 13 residues long. Germline loops: CDR1 GTSNPN, CDR2 SVGIG (reference sequence). The CDR3 sequence: CAWDGQSATQAFF. The CDR3 DNA reads as TGTGCCTGGGATGGACAGAGTGCCACTCAAGCTTTCTTT.

The gene calls are TRBV30 and TRBJ2-3; the match to TRBD2 covers 7 bases. From germline, CDR1 is GTSNPN and CDR2 SVGIG (reference sequence). V lost 1 base to trimming and J lost 3 bases; unmatched junction nucleotides: 1. The CDR3 sequence is 13 residues long. CDR3 sequence: CAWSEGGTDTQYF. CDR3 coding DNA: TGTGCCTGGAGTGAGGGAGGGACAGATACGCAGTATTTT.

The chain couples TRBV5-1 to TRBJ2-3, with 9 nucleotides matching TRBD2. The CDR3 spans 14 residues. Trimming removed 3 bases from V and 1 base from J; junction bases left unmatched: 0. Germline V CDR1 and CDR2: SGHRS, YFSETQ. Here the CDR3 reads CASSWTSGTDTQYF. CDR3 in DNA: TGCGCCAGCAGCTGGACTAGCGGCACAGATACGCAGTATTTT.

This clone came up once. V usage is TRBV9 and J usage is TRBJ2-1, with 9 nucleotides matching TRBD1. Looked up from germline, CDR1 is SGDLS and CDR2 is YYNGEE. The length of the CDR3 is 17 residues. V gave up 4 bases and J gave up 7 bases; unmatched junction bases: 15. This chain's CDR3 is CASSPRSGQGMWNEQFF. In nucleotides, the CDR3 is TGTGCCAGCAGCCCACGGTCTGGACAGGGGATGTGGAATGAGCAGTTCTTC.

This CDR3 reads CASSSGSYEQYF. In DNA, the CDR3 is TGTGCCAGCAGTTCAGGTTCCTACGAGCAGTACTTC. The chain links TRBV2 to TRBJ2-7; D gene unclear. The ends were cut back, 5 bases at V and 1 base at J, with 6 bases in the middle. This CDR3 spans 12 amino acids. Germline lookup yields CDR1 SNHLY and CDR2 FYNNEI.

This chain uses TRBV19 with TRBJ1-1, with 8 bases identical to TRBD1. This CDR3 has 15 amino acids. Unmatched junction bases numbered 6, after V lost 5 bases and J lost 1 base. The germline V gene encodes CDR1 LNHDA and CDR2 SQIVND (reference sequence). Here the CDR3 reads CASSADRAANTEAFF. The CDR3 region has the DNA TGTGCCAGTAGTGCGGACAGGGCAGCGAACACTGAAGCTTTCTTT.

The chain is built from TRBV18 and TRBJ1-2, with D uncertain. Germline CDR1 reads KGHSH; CDR2 reads LQKENI. There are 13 residues in the CDR3. The V end was cut by 6 bases, the J end by 3 bases, with 11 bases between. The CDR3 DNA reads as TGTGCCAGCTCTCCCGACGGAGACTATGGCTACACCTTC. Translated: CASSPDGDYGYTF.

The CDR3 coding sequence is TGTGCCAGCAGCTTACTAGCGGCCTACGAGCAGTACTTC. Its translation: CASSLLAAYEQYF. The chain recombines TRBV7-2 with TRBJ2-7, with 7 bases that match TRBD2. This CDR3 is built from 13 residues. Germline V lookup: CDR1 SGHTA, CDR2 FQGNSA. Trimming cost V 2 bases and J 2 bases; bases outside gene matches: 0.

This clone has more than one count but fewer than ten. The chain employs TRBV5-6 and TRBJ1-1, with D possibly TRBD1 on 5 matching bases. The CDR3 runs 14 residues. Germline V gene lookup returns CDR1 SGHDT and CDR2 YYEEEE. Trimming shortened V by 0 bases and J by 2 bases, and 8 bases separated the two germline ends. CDR3 amino acids: CASSLAGGNTEAFF. The CDR3 DNA follows: TGTGCCAGCAGCTTGGCGGGGGGTAACACTGAAGCTTTCTTT.

The V gene is TRBV11-2, the J gene TRBJ2-7, with 11 bases aligning to TRBD1. Per the germline V gene, CDR1 is SGHAT and CDR2 is FQNNGV. CDR3 size: 13 residues. The junction had 2 bases not matched to a gene; V was cut back by 5 bases and J by 5 bases. CDR3 loop: CASSRTGGHEQYF. CDR3 bases: TGTGCCAGCAGCCGGACAGGGGGCCACGAGCAGTACTTC.

This clone appeared a single time. The genes are TRBV27 and TRBJ1-6, with TRBD1 matching 9 bases. This CDR3 is 16 amino acids long. Germline assignment: CDR1 MNHEY and CDR2 SMNVEV (reference sequence). V lost 5 bases to trimming and J lost 3 bases; unmatched junction nucleotides: 5. The CDR3 spells CASSTGTGIYNSPLHF. The CDR3 DNA follows: TGTGCCAGCAGTACCGGGACAGGGATCTATAATTCACCCCTCCACTTT.

The chain uses TRBV9 and TRBJ2-2; 8 positions agree with TRBD2. The CDR3 totals 16 residues. Germline V lookup: CDR1 SGDLS, CDR2 YYNGEE. The V gene end was trimmed by 0 bases and the J gene end by 4 bases; junction bases not matched to a gene: 5. CDR3 sequence (DNA): TGTGCCAGCAGCGTAGCGGGGGGGAGTGCCACCGGGGAGCTGTTTTTT. It specifies CASSVAGGSATGELFF.

The V and J genes are TRBV5-1 and TRBJ2-3; the D gene is possibly TRBD2 (6 bases). Germline loops: CDR1 SGHRS, CDR2 YFSETQ. The V end was cut by 4 bases, the J end by 7 bases, with 7 bases between. CDR3 size: 11 residues. In DNA form, the CDR3 reads TGCGCCAGCAGCCGGACTAATACGCAGTATTTT. It yields the protein CASSRTNTQYF.

On this clone itself: One end of the junction is discordant with germline, which a read error may explain. This chain joins TRBV6-5 and TRBJ1-1; 8 bases agree with TRBD1. This CDR3 is 13 amino acids long. Per the germline V gene, CDR1 is MNHEY and CDR2 is SVGAGI. The CDR3 spells CAGRATGDTEAFF. The CDR3 nucleotides read TGTGCCGGCAGAGCGACAGGGGACACTGAAGCTTTCTTT.

J is TRBJ2-3 and V is TRBV4-3, with D perhaps TRBD2 (5 bases). CDR1 is LGHNA and CDR2 is YSLEER in the germline V gene. Trimming left V 0 bases short and J 0 bases short, with 19 bases between. The CDR3 is 19 residues long. The CDR3: CASSQDAAEPFFSTDTQYF. As DNA, the CDR3 is TGCGCCAGCAGCCAAGATGCAGCGGAGCCATTTTTTAGCACAGATACGCAGTATTTT.

The rearrangement links TRBV7-2 to TRBJ2-3; a possible D gene is TRBD1 (5 bases). The CDR3 spans 15 residues. Between the trimmed V and J ends, which lost 3 bases and 3 bases, there was a span of 13 bases. The germline V gene has CDR1 SGHTA and CDR2 FQGNSA. The CDR3 DNA sequence: TGTGCCAGCAGCTTCGAAGGGGTGGGAACAGATACGCAGTATTTT. It translates to CASSFEGVGTDTQYF.

The rearrangement links TRBV7-9 to TRBJ2-3, with TRBD1 as a possible D gene (5 bases). Germline V lookup: CDR1 SEHNR, CDR2 FQNEAQ (reference sequence). The V gene lost 5 bases and the J gene lost 3 bases, with 15 bases spanning the gap. CDR3 length equals 15 residues. The CDR3 region is CASSLGQGKTDTQYF. Written as DNA, the CDR3 is TGTGCCAGCAGCCTCGGGCAGGGTAAAACAGATACGCAGTATTTT.

V gene TRBV11-3 combines with J gene TRBJ1-1; D is uncertain. This CDR3 has 15 residues. Germline V gene sequence: CDR1 SGHNT, CDR2 YENEEA. Deletions cut 3 bases from V and 6 bases from J, with 17 bases between. The CDR3 coding sequence is TGTGCCAGCAGCTTGAGTACCGGTGTGAGGGCTGAAGCTTTCTTT. This gives the protein CASSLSTGVRAEAFF. Together with reference TRBV11-3 and TRBJ1-1, the CDR3 gives the full variable domain: EAGVVQSPRYKIIEKKQPVAFWCNPISGHNTLYWYLQNLGQGPELLIRYENEEAVDDSQLPKDRFSAERLKGVDSTLKIQPAELGDSAVYLCASSLSTGVRAEAFFGQGTRLTVV.

V and J are TRBV7-2 and TRBJ1-1; no reliable D call. The CDR3 is 13 amino acids. Trimming took off 0 bases at V and 4 bases at J, with 6 bases between the two ends. CDR1 SGHTA and CDR2 FQGNSA come from the germline V gene. CDR3: CASSLAVRTEAFF. The DNA for the CDR3 is TGTGCCAGCAGCTTAGCCGTGCGCACTGAAGCTTTCTTT. Full variable domain (missing parts from reference TRBV7-2 and TRBJ1-1): GAGVSQSPSNKVTEKGKDVELRCDPISGHTALYWYRQSLGQGLEFLIYFQGNSAPDKSGLPSDRFSAERTGGSVSTLTIQRTQQEDSAVYLCASSLAVRTEAFFGQGTRLTVV.

CDR3 loop: CASGGTGFYEQYF. As DNA, the CDR3 is TGTGCCAGCGGAGGGACAGGGTTTTACGAGCAGTACTTC. This sequence joins TRBV5-8 and TRBJ2-7, with 9 nucleotides matching TRBD1. V gave up 7 bases and J gave up 4 bases; unmatched junction bases: 6. CDR1 and CDR2 (germline): SGHTS, YDEGEE. This CDR3 has 13 residues.

The rearrangement uses TRBV7-2 and TRBJ2-7, with 11 positions matching TRBD2. The CDR3 runs to 16 residues. V lost 5 bases and J lost 0; bases outside the gene matches: 6. Germline CDR1 reads SGHTA; CDR2 reads FQGNSA. CDR3 coding DNA: TGTGCCAGCAGCATCACTAGCGGGGGCCCCTCCTACGAGCAGTACTTC. Its translation: CASSITSGGPSYEQYF.

This clone was seen a handful of times. The chain combines TRBV5-4 with TRBJ2-3, with no clear D. Trimming stripped 4 bases from V and 3 bases from J, with 12 bases between. The CDR3 loop spans 14 amino acids. The germline V gene encodes CDR1 SGHNT and CDR2 YYREEE (reference sequence). The CDR3 bases are TGTGCCAGCAGCCTTTCTCTGAGGACAGATACGCAGTATTTT. Protein product: CASSLSLRTDTQYF.

The chain recombines TRBV7-2 with TRBJ2-4; maybe TRBD1 (6 bases). CDR3 size: 15 residues. Trimming took off 0 bases at V and 1 base at J, with 7 bases between the two ends. Germline assignment: CDR1 SGHTA and CDR2 FQGNSA. Here the CDR3 DNA reads TGTGCCAGCAGCTTAGCTCAGGGGGCCAAAAACATTCAGTACTTC. Translating it yields CASSLAQGAKNIQYF.

This chain connects TRBV5-6 to TRBJ2-7; D is unclear. This CDR3 contains 13 residues. Germline CDR1 SGHDT, CDR2 YYEEEE. V lost 1 base to trimming and J lost 0 bases, with 5 bases between them. CDR3 residues: CASSLYPSYEQYF. CDR3 bases: TGTGCCAGCAGCTTGTATCCCTCCTACGAGCAGTACTTC.

J is TRBJ1-5 and V is TRBV7-2; 7 bases fit TRBD1. Looked up from germline, CDR1 is SGHTA and CDR2 is FQGNSA. V dropped 5 bases and J dropped 3; count of bases not matched to a gene: 10. The CDR3 is 16 residues long. The CDR3 region has the DNA TGTGCCAGCAGCCCTGGGACAGCTCCTTCCAATCAGCCCCAGCATTTT. Translation gives CASSPGTAPSNQPQHF. Combining the CDR3 with reference TRBV7-2 and TRBJ1-5 gives the whole variable domain GAGVSQSPSNKVTEKGKDVELRCDPISGHTALYWYRQSLGQGLEFLIYFQGNSAPDKSGLPSDRFSAERTGGSVSTLTIQRTQQEDSAVYLCASSPGTAPSNQPQHFGDGTRLSIL.

V gene TRBV19 combines with J gene TRBJ1-1; maybe TRBD1 (6 bases). CDR1 is LNHDA and CDR2 is SQIVND in the germline V gene (reference sequence). This CDR3 contains 15 residues. V lost 0 bases, J lost 5 bases, and 13 bases lay in between. The CDR3 DNA follows: TGTGCCAGTAGTATAGAGGCCATAAGGGGGACTGAAGCTTTCTTT. It is translated as CASSIEAIRGTEAFF.